This T cell receptor beta chain originates from a study of cytotoxic CD8 clonotypes in ibrutinib-treated CLL. This CDR3 contains 14 residues. Trimming took 1 base from V and 8 from J, leaving 11 bases between them. Germline values: CDR1 LNHNV, CDR2 YYDKDF (reference sequence). Sequencing was performed with immunoSEQ multiplex PCR; in TCRdb, only in-frame clones are kept and a portion is missing. The table has roughly 330,000 clones, over 60% seen once; the top ten hold roughly 6.3%. The chain has TRBV15 and TRBJ1-4; D is perhaps TRBD1 (5 bases). This receptor was identified in a human donor with chronic lymphocytic leukemia. Source: PBMCs, taken after 36 months of ibrutinib treatment. CDR3 in DNA: TGTGCCACCAGCAGAGTCCCGGGGCCAGAAAAACTGTTTTTT. It encodes CATSRVPGPEKLFF.